The 5 T cell receptor beta chains presented below share a single source sample, sequenced in a study of post-analysis software for immune sequencing data. Unique molecular identifiers were carried by the TCR beta cDNA libraries. TCRdb re-called the PCR reads through MiXCR, storing one row per CDR3 protein. The sample lists around 160,000 distinct CDR3 sequences; about 37% were seen once. This sample comprised blood, obtained after autologous hematopoietic stem cell transplantation. The receptors were gathered from a girl between 5 and 17 years old with multiple sclerosis.

This clonotype was observed a few times. V gene TRBV12-3 or TRBV12-4 combines with J gene TRBJ2-7; perhaps TRBD1 as D (6 bases). V shed 6 bases and J shed 0 bases, with 21 bases lying between them. This CDR3 comprises 17 residues. The CDR3 nucleotides read TGTGCCAGCAGCCCTAGGCCCTCCGGACAGCACTCCTACGAGCAGTACTTC. This translates into CASSPRPSGQHSYEQYF.

In this sample, this clonotype turned up a few times. The CDR3 DNA reads TGTGCCAGCAGCCCCGGAACCCTGGGCACAGATACGCAGTATTTT. Protein product: CASSPGTLGTDTQYF. This rearrangement joins TRBV7-9 to TRBJ2-3; D is ambiguous. V shed 5 bases and J shed 1 base, with 13 bases lying between them. This CDR3 spans 15 amino acids. Looked up from germline, CDR1 is SEHNR and CDR2 is FQNEAQ (reference sequence).

The genes are TRBV6-5 and TRBJ2-3; 8 bases fit TRBD2. The CDR3 runs to 14 residues. Germline CDR1 and CDR2: MNHEY and SVGAGI. Trimming at V came to 5 bases and at J to 3 bases, leaving 4 bases not matched to a gene. CDR3 sequence (DNA): TGTGCCAGCAGTAACCGACTAGCGACAGATACGCAGTATTTT. As protein: CASSNRLATDTQYF.

This clonotype has more than one count but fewer than ten. Relative to the germline gene, one junction end is altered; a read error may explain this. The chain joins TRBV10-1 to TRBJ2-7; D is ambiguous. CDR1 is WNHNN and CDR2 is SYGVQD in the germline V gene (reference sequence). The CDR3 covers 14 residues. The chain's CDR3 is CTSSDGVKTYEQYF. For the CDR3, the DNA is TGCACCAGCAGTGATGGGGTAAAAACCTACGAGCAGTACTTC.

In the case of this clonotype: Since a much larger clone is just one base distant, this may be a read error. The chain joins TRBV6-5 to TRBJ2-7; 8 nucleotides match TRBD1. This CDR3 contains 15 residues. In germline, CDR1 is MNHEY, CDR2 SVGAGI. The CDR3 sequence: CVSRAGTGGYYEQYF. As DNA, the CDR3 is TGTGTCAGCAGAGCCGGGACAGGCGGGTACTACGAGCAGTACTTC.